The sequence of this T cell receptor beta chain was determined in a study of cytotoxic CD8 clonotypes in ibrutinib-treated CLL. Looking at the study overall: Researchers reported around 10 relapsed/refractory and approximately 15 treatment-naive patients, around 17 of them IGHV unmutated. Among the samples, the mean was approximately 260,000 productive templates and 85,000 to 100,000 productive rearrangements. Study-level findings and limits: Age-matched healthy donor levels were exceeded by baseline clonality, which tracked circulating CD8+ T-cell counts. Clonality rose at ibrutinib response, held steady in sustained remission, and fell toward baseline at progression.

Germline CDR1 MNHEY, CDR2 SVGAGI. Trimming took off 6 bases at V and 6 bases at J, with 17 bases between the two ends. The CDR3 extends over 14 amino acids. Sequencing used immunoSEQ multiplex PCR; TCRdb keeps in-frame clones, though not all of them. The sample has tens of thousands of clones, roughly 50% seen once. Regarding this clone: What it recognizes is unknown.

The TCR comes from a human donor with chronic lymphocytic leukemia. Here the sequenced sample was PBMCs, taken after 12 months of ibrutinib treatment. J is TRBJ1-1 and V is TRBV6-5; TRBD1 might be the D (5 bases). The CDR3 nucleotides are TGTGCCAGCAGAAAAGCGCAGGGAGGGGCTGAAGCTTTCTTT. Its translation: CASRKAQGGAEAFF.